The 20 T cell receptor beta chains presented below share a single source sample, sequenced in a study of T cells in women clearing cervical HPV infection. Clones were read by immunoSEQ multiplex PCR, and TCRdb kept only the in-frame ones, dropping some. Its table records tens of thousands of clones. The sample consisted of blood buffy coat. These receptors were obtained from a woman between 18 and 69 years old with a cervical HPV16 infection that either progressed to CIN3+ or cleared (not recorded which).

Turning to this clone: The CDR3 end falls 3 residues outside the read, so it is completed with the germline J gene. This chain uses TRBV7-8 with TRBJ2-7, with 9 bases fitting TRBD1. The V gene's germline CDR1 is SGHVS and CDR2 FQNEAQ. Trimming at V came to 5 bases and at J to 3 bases, leaving 8 bases not matched to a gene. There are 15 residues in the CDR3. The CDR3 sequence is CASSLDRGGHYEQYF. The part of the CDR3 DNA that was read is TGTGCCAGCAGCCTAGACAGGGGGGGACACTACGAG.

Turning to this clone: The read ends 3 residues shy of where the CDR3 ends; the end is completed using the germline J gene. V is TRBV20-1 and J is TRBJ1-5; D remains ambiguous. The length of the CDR3 is 19 residues. From germline, CDR1 is DFQATT and CDR2 SNEGSKA (reference sequence). Trimming took off 0 bases at V and 7 bases at J, with 28 bases between the two ends. This CDR3 reads CSARDPNSASSWRQQPQHF. The CDR3 bases that were read are TGCAGTGCTAGAGATCCGAACTCAGCATCGTCGTGGCGACAACAGCCC.

About this clone: Read sequence stops 3 residues before the CDR3 end, and the germline J gene provides the missing end. The V call is TRBV19, the J call TRBJ1-6; D call uncertain. Germline CDR1 LNHDA, CDR2 SQIVND (reference sequence). Between the trimmed V and J ends, which lost 5 bases and 0 bases, there was a span of 14 bases. The CDR3 covers 17 residues. The part of the CDR3 DNA that was read is TGTGCCAGTAGTCCCGACGGGGAGGTCTCCTATAATTCACCC. Protein sequence: CASSPDGEVSYNSP. In full, the CDR3 is CASSPDGEVSYNSPLHF.

Concerning this clone itself: Read coverage stops 3 residues before the CDR3 terminus; the germline J gene supplies the remainder. The V call is TRBV30, the J call TRBJ1-5; TRBD1 might be the D (5 bases). This CDR3 contains 17 residues. Trimming pared 3 bases from V and 7 bases from J, leaving 25 bases between. Germline V gene sequence: CDR1 GTSNPN, CDR2 SVGIG (reference sequence). Incomplete CDR3 DNA: TGTGCCTGGAGCCTCGAGTCGGGACTTTGGGGGGGACAGCCC. Protein sequence: CAWSLESGLWGGQP. The complete CDR3 protein is CAWSLESGLWGGQPQHF.

Notes on this clone: The read ends 3 residues shy of where the CDR3 ends; the end is completed using the germline J gene. The rearrangement uses TRBV20-1 and TRBJ2-3; TRBD2 matches 8 bases. Per germline, CDR1 DFQATT and CDR2 SNEGSKA (reference sequence). V lost 0 bases, J lost 1 base, and 12 bases stayed unmatched. The CDR3 sequence is 18 residues long. The DNA read from the CDR3 is TGCAGTGCTAGAGATGCGGCCCGGTGGCGGGGGGGCACAGATACG. Protein product: CSARDAARWRGGTDT. The full CDR3 reads CSARDAARWRGGTDTQYF.

About this clone: The DNA ends 3 residues before the CDR3 does, and the rest of the CDR3 is filled in from the germline J gene. The chain combines TRBV19 with TRBJ1-1; D gene ambiguous. This CDR3 comprises 13 residues. From germline, CDR1 is LNHDA and CDR2 SQIVND (reference sequence). Trimming shortened V by 2 bases and J by 5 bases, and 9 bases separated the two germline ends. The sequenced CDR3 bases are TGTGCCAGTAGTATACTAAGAGAAACTGAA. It is translated as CASSILRETE. From start to end, the CDR3 is CASSILRETEAFF.

In the case of this clone: With the read ending 3 residues before the CDR3 end, the germline J gene is used to fill in that end. The rearrangement uses TRBV18 and TRBJ2-5, with D hard to call. The length of the CDR3 is 14 residues. Looked up from germline, CDR1 is KGHSH and CDR2 is LQKENI. V gave up 0 bases and J gave up 1 base, with 6 bases separating them. The chain's CDR3 is CASSPPNSQETQYF. Incomplete CDR3 DNA: TGTGCCAGCTCACCACCAAACTCCCAAGAGACC.

Remarks on this clone: The read ends 3 residues before the CDR3 terminus; that terminus is restored from the germline J gene. The chain has TRBV6-2 or TRBV6-3 and TRBJ2-7, with 7 positions matching TRBD1. Unmatched junction bases numbered 11, after V lost 11 bases and J lost 1 base. Germline V gene data show CDR1 as MNHEY and CDR2 as SVGEGT. This CDR3 spans 14 amino acids. CDR3 sequence: CAGRSGTASYEQYF. The CDR3 bases that were read are TGTGCCGGCCGATCCGGGACAGCATCCTACGAG.

In regard to this clone: The read gets to within 3 residues of the CDR3 end, and the germline J gene fills in the rest. The V call is TRBV20-1, the J call TRBJ1-5; TRBD1 agrees at 8 bases. The germline V gene has CDR1 DFQATT and CDR2 SNEGSKA (reference sequence). V shed 3 bases and J 0 bases; nucleotides not matched to a gene: 7. This CDR3 is 16 amino acids long. CDR3 sequence reads: CSASRPGGRSNQPQHF. Incomplete CDR3 DNA: TGCAGTGCTAGCAGGCCAGGGGGCCGTAGCAATCAGCCC.

As to this clone: The sequenced fragment ends 3 residues before the CDR3 boundary, so the rest is inferred from the germline J gene. This chain uses TRBV12-3 or TRBV12-4 with TRBJ1-2; tentatively, D is TRBD1 (6 bases). This CDR3 has 14 amino acids. V lost 1 base, J lost 2 bases, and 8 bases lay in between. This CDR3 is CASSLGQGNYGYTF. CDR3 bases read: TGTGCCAGCAGTTTAGGCCAGGGGAACTATGGC.

About this clone: The read ends 3 residues before the CDR3 terminus; that terminus is restored from the germline J gene. The chain couples TRBV30 to TRBJ1-5; unclear D gene. Between the trimmed V and J ends, which lost 1 base and 7 bases, there was a span of 14 bases. Germline V gives CDR1 GTSNPN, CDR2 SVGIG (reference sequence). The CDR3 loop spans 14 amino acids. CDR3 DNA (partial): TGTGCCTGGAGTGGGACGGGGTGGACCCAGCCC. It encodes CAWSGTGWTQP. The full CDR3 reads CAWSGTGWTQPQHF.

Comments on this clone: Read coverage stops 3 residues before the CDR3 terminus; the germline J gene supplies the remainder. The chain has TRBV5-4 and TRBJ1-4, with D possibly being TRBD1 (6 bases). V lost 5 bases, J lost 6 bases, and 17 bases lay in between. This CDR3 contains 15 residues. Looked up from germline, CDR1 is SGHNT and CDR2 is YYREEE (reference sequence). The DNA read from the CDR3 is TGTGCCAGCAGTAGTTCGACAGGACTTTATGAAAAA. It encodes CASSSSTGLYEK. The entire CDR3 is CASSSSTGLYEKLFF.

About this clone: The read halts 3 residues ahead of the CDR3 end, with the missing end drawn from the germline J gene. V usage is TRBV10-3 and J usage is TRBJ2-3, with 12 positions matching TRBD2. The V gene's germline CDR1 is ENHRY and CDR2 SYGVKD. The CDR3 has 14 amino acids. The V and J ends lost 6 bases and 5 bases, in that order; junction bases with no gene match: 3. CDR3 in amino acids: CAISKGLAGDTQYF. Partial CDR3 DNA: TGTGCCATCAGCAAGGGACTAGCGGGAGATACG.

On this clone itself: The sequence runs out 3 residues before the end of the CDR3; the remainder is reconstructed from the germline J gene. The genes are TRBV5-6 and TRBJ2-7, with TRBD1 as a possible D gene (5 bases). This CDR3 comprises 13 residues. With 2 bases removed from V and 5 bases from J, the gap between germline ends came to 11 bases. Germline CDR1 reads SGHDT; CDR2 reads YYEEEE. CDR3 residues: CASSFQGVDEQYF. The sequenced part of the CDR3 DNA is TGTGCCAGCAGCTTTCAGGGCGTGGACGAG.

With regard to this clone: The junction departs from germline at one end; a sequencing error may be responsible. Sequencing ends 3 residues short of the CDR3 end; the germline J gene provides the rest. This chain joins TRBV4-2 and TRBJ2-6, with D possibly matching TRBD2 (7 bases). The CDR3 consists of 16 residues. Per germline, CDR1 LGHNA and CDR2 YNFKEQ. CDR3 DNA (partial): TGCGCCAGCAGCGAGGGGGGGCCCTCTGGGGCCAACGTC. This translates into CASSEGGPSGANV. In full, the CDR3 reads CASSEGGPSGANVLTF.

The sequenced part of the CDR3 DNA is TGCGCCAGCAGCTTGCGGACAGGGGGGCGAGGCGAG. As protein: CASSLRTGGRGE. The entire CDR3 sequence reads CASSLRTGGRGEQYF. The V and J genes are TRBV5-1 and TRBJ2-7, with TRBD1 matching 10 bases. Coverage ceases 3 residues before the CDR3 finishes, and the germline J gene fills in the end. Germline values: CDR1 SGHRS, CDR2 YFSETQ. After removal of 1 base from V and 6 bases from J, the junction contained 7 bases not matched to a gene. This CDR3 comprises 15 residues. The complete variable domain, with remaining parts taken from reference TRBV5-1 and TRBJ2-7, reads KAGVTQTPRYLIKTRGQQVTLSCSPISGHRSVSWYQQTPGQGLQFLFEYFSETQRNKGNFPGRFSGRQFSNSRSEMNVSTLELGDSALYLCASSLRTGGRGEQYFGPGTRLTVT.

As regards this clone: The CDR3 end is not reached by the read, which stops 3 residues before it; the germline J gene fills it in. The chain is built from TRBV7-9 and TRBJ2-5; weak D call: TRBD1 (5 bases). Germline CDR1 is SEHNR and CDR2 is FQNEAQ (reference sequence). Trimming removed 1 base from V and 5 bases from J, with 14 bases in between. The CDR3 sequence is 15 residues long. The CDR3 bases that were read are TGTGCCAGCAGCTTAGACGGCAGGGATAGCGAGACC. Its translation: CASSLDGRDSET. The full CDR3 reads CASSLDGRDSETQYF.

On this clone: The read is 3 residues too short to cover the CDR3 end, so that end is filled in from the germline J gene. This chain links TRBV28 with TRBJ2-7; a weak D match, TRBD1 (6 bases). Germline V CDR1 and CDR2: MDHEN, SYDVKM. The CDR3 is made up of 15 amino acids. The V end was cut by 4 bases, the J end by 0 bases, with 13 bases between. CDR3 in amino acids: CASSYSGTSSYEQYF. CDR3 DNA, as far as it was read: TGTGCCAGCAGTTACTCGGGGACAAGCTCCTACGAG.

As to this clone: The observed sequence ends 3 residues before the CDR3 terminus, with the missing tail filled in from the germline J gene. V usage is TRBV7-9 and J usage is TRBJ1-2; D perhaps matches TRBD1 (5 bases). Germline-derived CDR1 and CDR2 are SEHNR and FQNEAQ (reference sequence). The CDR3 is 15 residues long. This CDR3 reads CASSPARDSSYDYTF. The DNA read from the CDR3 is TGTGCCAGCAGCCCCGCTCGGGACTCCTCTTACGAC.

As regards this clone: Sequencing ends 3 residues short of the CDR3 end; the germline J gene provides the rest. V gene TRBV20-1 combines with J gene TRBJ2-7, with TRBD1 as a possible D gene (5 bases). Germline V gene data show CDR1 as DFQATT and CDR2 as SNEGSKA (reference sequence). V was pared by 3 bases and J by 0 bases, with 9 bases between. The CDR3 contains 13 residues. The CDR3 loop is CSASPGPSYEQYF. Incomplete CDR3 DNA: TGCAGTGCTAGTCCAGGGCCCTCCTACGAG.